Listed below are T cell receptor beta chains from one sample, sequenced in a study of immune evolution from preneoplasia to lung adenocarcinoma. Libraries were prepared by immunoSEQ multiplex PCR; TCRdb keeps only in-frame clonotypes and omits some of them. The sample carries approximately 4,700 clones, around 90% recorded once. Sequenced input: FFPE invasive lung adenocarcinoma tissue. The receptors stem from a person in their fifties with lung adenocarcinoma. Each CDR3 is given with its conserved first and last residue. D genes are given only for firm matches. Not every row has a clone size; where given, it reads once, few, many or a size class.

abundance,j_gene,d_gene,v_gene,CDR3nt,CDR3aa
.,TRBJ2-1,.,TRBV29-1,TGCAGCGGGGGGGGCTGGAGCTCCTACAATGAGCAGTTCTTC,CSGGGWSSYNEQFF
.,TRBJ2-7,TRBD2,TRBV5-4,TGTGCCAGCAGCTTCGGACTAGCGGGGGAGCAGTACTTC,CASSFGLAGEQYF
.,TRBJ2-5,TRBD1,TRBV30,TGTGCCTGCACTAAACAGGGGGCACAGACCCAGTACTTC,CACTKQGAQTQYF
.,TRBJ2-1,.,TRBV20-1,TGCAGTGCTAGACCGGTCGAGGAGCAGTTCTTC,CSARPVEEQFF
.,TRBJ1-1,.,TRBV5-6,TGTGCCAGCACCCGGACAGCCAAGAACACTGAAGCTTTCTTT,CASTRTAKNTEAFF
.,TRBJ1-1,.,TRBV5-4,TGTGCCAGCAGCTTGGGATACACTGAAGCTTTCTTT,CASSLGYTEAFF
.,TRBJ2-7,TRBD1,TRBV11-3,TGTGCCAGCAGCGCGACAGGGTCCTACGAGCAGTACTTC,CASSATGSYEQYF
.,TRBJ2-2,.,TRBV7-2,TGTGCCAGCAGGCTGTCGAGTTCCAACACCGGGGAGCTGTTTTTT,CASRLSSSNTGELFF
.,TRBJ1-4,.,TRBV30,TGTGCCTGGAATTGGAGGGGTAATGAAAAACTGTTTTTT,CAWNWRGNEKLFF
.,TRBJ2-7,TRBD2,TRBV5-4,TGTGCCAGCAGCTGGCCGGGAGGTGTGTCCGAGCAGTACTTC,CASSWPGGVSEQYF
.,TRBJ2-7,TRBD2,TRBV11-2,TGTGCCAGCAGCAGACCACCGGGACTAGCGCAGCTCTACGAGCAGTACTTC,CASSRPPGLAQLYEQYF
.,TRBJ1-1,TRBD1,TRBV30,TGTGCCTGGAGTGCGACAGGGTATCAGACTGAAGCTTTCTTT,CAWSATGYQTEAFF
.,TRBJ1-4,.,TRBV27,TGTGCCAGCATCGCTCCGGGACCCAAAAAGGCAACTAATGAAAAACTGTTTTTT,CASIAPGPKKATNEKLFF
.,TRBJ2-7,TRBD1,TRBV7-6,TGTGCCAGCAGCACTTCACAGGGGAGCGAGCAGTACTTC,CASSTSQGSEQYF
once,TRBJ1-2,.,TRBV19,TGTGCCAGTAGTATCCTGTTCGGACAAGTCTATGGCTACACCTTC,CASSILFGQVYGYTF
.,TRBJ2-5,.,TRBV5-8,TGTGCCAGCAGCTTGGGGCGGGGCATCCACCAAGAGACCCAGTACTTC,CASSLGRGIHQETQYF
.,TRBJ1-5,TRBD1,TRBV10-2,TGCGCCAGCAGTGAGCCCAAGGGGACAGGGCCCAATCAGCCCCAGCATTTT,CASSEPKGTGPNQPQHF
.,TRBJ1-2,.,TRBV7-2,TGTGCCAGCAGCTTAGGTTTTGGACAGACGTTGTACGGCTACACCTTC,CASSLGFGQTLYGYTF
.,TRBJ2-1,.,TRBV21-1,TGTGCCAGCAGCAAATGGGACCCACAAAGGGAGCAGTTCTTC,CASSKWDPQREQFF
.,TRBJ2-2,.,TRBV9,TGTGCCAGCAGCTCCCAAACCGGGGAGCTGTTTTTT,CASSSQTGELFF
few,TRBJ2-1,TRBD1,TRBV4-1,TGCGCCAGCAGCCCCGGACAGGCCGATGAGCAGTTCTTC,CASSPGQADEQFF
.,TRBJ1-2,.,TRBV7-2,TGTGCCAGCAGCTTACAGGGTCGGGGCTATGGCTACACCTTC,CASSLQGRGYGYTF
.,TRBJ1-5,TRBD1,TRBV6-1,TGTGCCAGCAGTGAGGGACAGGGACCTAATCAGCCCCAGCATTTT,CASSEGQGPNQPQHF
.,TRBJ1-1,.,TRBV30,TGTGCCTGGAGTGGGTCAGGGTTGACTGAAGCTTTCTTT,CAWSGSGLTEAFF
.,TRBJ1-2,.,TRBV15,TGTGCCACCAGCAGCGCAGACAGTCCAAGCGGCTACACCTTC,CATSSADSPSGYTF
.,TRBJ1-4,.,TRBV5-5,TGTGCCAGCAGCCGCAACCCGACAGCAACTAATGAAAAACTGTTTTTT,CASSRNPTATNEKLFF
few,TRBJ2-5,TRBD2,TRBV11-1,TGTGCCAGCAGCTTAAAGACTAGCGTCGTACAGACCCAGTACTTC,CASSLKTSVVQTQYF
.,TRBJ1-3,TRBD1,TRBV11-2,TGTGCCAGCAGCTTAGAATCAGGGGGATTTGGAAACACCATATATTTT,CASSLESGGFGNTIYF
.,TRBJ2-7,TRBD1,TRBV4-2,TGTGCCAGCAGCCAAGATCAAGGGGGCGGTTTCTACGAGCAGTACTTC,CASSQDQGGGFYEQYF
.,TRBJ1-4,.,TRBV9,TGTGCCAGCAGCTTCGACGGGACTAATGAAAAACTGTTTTTT,CASSFDGTNEKLFF
.,TRBJ2-1,TRBD1,TRBV28,TGTGCCAGCACCGATCTCCCGGGACAGGGAGATGAGCAGTTCTTC,CASTDLPGQGDEQFF
once,TRBJ2-7,.,TRBV9,TGTGCCAGCAGCGTAGTAAACCGAGTGGGGACGGCCAGCTCCTACGAGCAGTACTTC,CASSVVNRVGTASSYEQYF
.,TRBJ1-1,.,TRBV5-4,TGTGCCAGCAGCATTAGGACGGACCACACTGAAGCTTTCTTT,CASSIRTDHTEAFF
.,TRBJ2-1,.,TRBV20-1,TGCAGTGCAAGAACGGCCGATGAGCAGTTCTTC,CSARTADEQFF
.,TRBJ1-5,TRBD1,TRBV4-1,TGCGCCAGCAGCTCCAACCCCCCGACAGGGGGTAACAATCAGCCCCAGCATTTT,CASSSNPPTGGNNQPQHF
.,TRBJ2-1,TRBD2,TRBV7-2,TGTGCCAGCAGCTCCTCTAGCGGGGCCACCTACAATGAGCAGTTCTTC,CASSSSSGATYNEQFF
.,TRBJ2-1,.,TRBV7-9,TGTGCCACCAACGGAGGGCCGAACTACAATGAGCAGTTCTTC,CATNGGPNYNEQFF
.,TRBJ1-5,.,TRBV6-5,TGTGCCAGCAGTTACGAAGAGGGGTATCAGCCCCAGCATTTT,CASSYEEGYQPQHF
.,TRBJ2-5,TRBD2,TRBV4-1,TGCGCCAGCAGCCATGGAGCGGGAGGGTCGTGGGAGACCCAGTACTTC,CASSHGAGGSWETQYF
.,TRBJ2-5,TRBD1,TRBV19,TGTGCCAGTAGTATAGACTCGACAGGGTACCTCGAGACCCAGTACTTC,CASSIDSTGYLETQYF
.,TRBJ1-5,TRBD1,TRBV2,TGTGCCAGTCAGACAGGGCGGATCAATCAGCCCCAGCATTTT,CASQTGRINQPQHF
.,TRBJ2-3,.,TRBV11-2,TGTGCCAGCAGCTTATTTGCGGGCGCAGATACGCAGTATTTT,CASSLFAGADTQYF
.,TRBJ1-1,.,TRBV25-1,TGTGCCAGCAGTCAGGGCGGATTGATGAACACTGAAGCTTTCTTT,CASSQGGLMNTEAFF
.,TRBJ1-2,.,TRBV15,TGTGCCACCAGCAGAGATTCTGGTTATGGCTACACCTTC,CATSRDSGYGYTF
.,TRBJ1-3,TRBD1,TRBV7-2,TGTGCCAGCAGCTCCTACGACAGGGATGGAAACACCATATATTTT,CASSSYDRDGNTIYF
.,TRBJ2-3,TRBD2,TRBV4-3,TGCGCCAGCAGCCAAGGGGAGGGAGCTGGGGCAGATACGCAGTATTTT,CASSQGEGAGADTQYF
once,TRBJ2-5,.,TRBV4-1,TGCGCCAGCAGCCAAGTTCGGGGGCAAGAGACCCAGTACTTC,CASSQVRGQETQYF
.,TRBJ1-3,.,TRBV28,TGTGCCACCACTAGCTCTGGAAACACCATATATTTT,CATTSSGNTIYF
once,TRBJ1-1,.,TRBV27,TGTGCCAGCAGTTCGAGGACTGAAGCTTTCTTT,CASSSRTEAFF
.,TRBJ2-3,TRBD2,TRBV11-2,TGTGCCAGCAGCAACGGACTAGCGGCTAGCACAGATACGCAGTATTTT,CASSNGLAASTDTQYF